This T cell receptor (beta chain) was observed in a study of blood T cell repertoires in COVID-19 (dated by TCRdb to about 2020). In terms of the full investigation: The collaborator samples originated in the United States, Italy and Spain and spanned the acute and convalescent phases of COVID-19. The material from the prospective study consisted of cDNA or gDNA derived from T cells, B-cell-depleted T cells, or PBMCs. The dataset comprised deeply sampled blood TCRbeta repertoires from subjects exposed to, actively infected with, or recovered from COVID-19. A freely available public database, intended as a resource for researchers studying the immune response to SARS-CoV-2, is where the repertoires were released. Where HLA class I and class II types were available, the types were taken from metadata supplied by the sample provider, not from assay-based typing. Samples came from the ongoing ImmuneRACE study (first 160 participants) plus 1,254 subjects from 6 global collaborators. Sample metadata almost always included a de-identified subject ID, COVID-19 status, age in years and sex.

Each collaborating institution followed its own protocols to collect whole blood in K2EDTA tubes. For TCRbeta analysis, collaborators shipped samples as frozen whole blood, isolated PBMCs, or DNA extracted from either of those sample types. As concerns this clone: Its antigen is currently not known. Per-base qualities were not stored, and no clone one base away is much larger.

Taken from the germline V gene (reference sequence), the CDR1 and CDR2 loops are GTSNPN and SVGIG. V is pruned by 3 bases and J by 4 bases, leaving 6 bases of the junction without a gene match. The CDR3 contains 16 residues, cysteine and phenylalanine counted. Only the CDR3 part of the read is kept: 48 bases, read in frame from the first base. TCRbeta CDR3 regions were amplified from genomic DNA using the immunoSEQ Assay, a bias-controlled multiplex PCR. The authors processed their data as follows. The number of nucleated cells in each sample was estimated from the amplification of reference gene primers within the assay. Sequence reads were collapsed and filtered to measure the absolute abundance of every unique TCRbeta CDR3 rearrangement. For each sample, productive Simpson clonality was calculated by taking the square root of Simpson's diversity index across productive rearrangements. TCRdb retrieved this table from immuneACCESS and kept in-frame rearrangements only. Not all clones are present; in checked studies, unresolved V genes account for under half, and no reason is known for the remainder. V, J and clone size reflect that table, while D and trimming were determined from the DNA. Here the sample has approximately 37,000 clones; 88% occur a single time. The top ten clonotypes cover 9% of the sample.

The investigation overall reported the following: Clinical and demographic metadata were provided uncurated, with the amount varying by source and participant.

The chain is made from TRBV30 and TRBJ2-2; TRBD2 agrees with 12 junctional bases. The receptor was derived from a woman in her 70s with acute or convalescent COVID-19. The sequencing input was peripheral blood. CDR3 reads: CAWSSTSGRFTGELFF. Here is the DNA: TGTGCCTGGAGCTCCACTAGCGGGAGGTTCACCGGGGAGCTGTTTTTT.